A selection of T cell receptor beta chains follows, all from one sample in a study of blood T cell repertoires in COVID-19. Profiled with immunoSEQ multiplex PCR; TCRdb holds only in-frame clones, not every one. Of over 60,000 clones listed, approximately 86% are singletons. The sample comprised peripheral blood. The receptors come from a man between 65 and 79 years old with acute or convalescent COVID-19. Both conserved end residues are trimmed from each CDR3.

j_call | v_call | cdr3_aa
TRBJ2-5 | TRBV7-6 | ASSYASEYQETQY
TRBJ1-2 | TRBV5-6 | ASSPTNPGLNYGYT
TRBJ2-6 | TRBV7-3 | ASRQGSGANVLT
TRBJ2-3 | TRBV5-4 | ASSLASTDTQY
TRBJ2-7 | TRBV5-1 | ASSRGQGPYEQY
TRBJ2-3 | TRBV5-1 | ASSLEHTDTQY
TRBJ2-1 | TRBV19 | ASSRRQGSTYNEQF
TRBJ1-1 | TRBV6-4 | ASSDSGGKTEAF
TRBJ2-7 | TRBV28 | ASTRTQAEQY
TRBJ2-7 | TRBV7-9 | ASSSRTGGTYEQY
TRBJ1-1 | TRBV19 | ASKVSTVNTEAF
TRBJ2-3 | TRBV9 | ASSGTSGIITDTQY
TRBJ1-5 | TRBV5-1 | ASSLEQGSQPQH
TRBJ1-2 | TRBV9 | ASSVEGHPNYGYT
TRBJ2-2 | TRBV9 | ASSVGTVNTGELF
TRBJ1-2 | TRBV28 | ASRPRGLVGYT
TRBJ1-3 | TRBV11-2 | ASSLGAGQIDTIY
TRBJ2-1 | TRBV3-1/TRBV3-2 | ASSPSDRNYNEQF
TRBJ1-4 | TRBV5-1 | ASSLDRGGEKLF
TRBJ2-3 | TRBV3-1/TRBV3-2 | ASSQRGTGYTDTQY
TRBJ2-1 | TRBV30 | AWRTSGGPYNEQF
TRBJ2-4 | TRBV27 | ASSSRGLGGNIQY
TRBJ1-6 | TRBV5-1 | ASSPRSGENSPLH
TRBJ2-5 | TRBV9 | ASSASGQGAKETQY
TRBJ2-3 | TRBV19 | ASSIVAASTSGKADTQY
TRBJ1-4 | TRBV7-9 | ASSLTGGNEKLF
TRBJ2-1 | TRBV9 | ASSVGASGKGSYNEQF
TRBJ2-3 | TRBV3-1/TRBV3-2 | ASSSVGLAGDFADTQY
TRBJ2-4 | TRBV6-2/TRBV6-3 | ASSPRTSGSTNIQY
TRBJ2-5 | TRBV5-1 | ASSPTGGGETQY
TRBJ2-1 | TRBV5-4 | ASSHSSYNEQF
TRBJ2-3 | TRBV5-1 | ASSLGQEADTQY
TRBJ1-4 | TRBV7-2 | ASSSTGGEKLF
TRBJ1-3 | TRBV7-3 | ASSSYSGNTIY
TRBJ2-4 | TRBV7-9 | ASSLARSSGRAYNIQY
TRBJ2-3 | TRBV5-1 | ASELGGTDTQY
TRBJ2-1 | TRBV30 | AWSVHSNSGGRPL
TRBJ2-1 | TRBV9 | ASSVELGLTGNEQF
TRBJ2-5 | TRBV11-3 | ASSPDSGETQY
TRBJ2-1 | TRBV29-1 | SALNSNEQF
TRBJ1-2 | TRBV6-1 | ASSEGTVYGYT
TRBJ2-2 | TRBV19 | ASTQRRTGELF
TRBJ1-3 | TRBV18 | ASSPPGRAGNTIY
TRBJ1-2 | TRBV9 | ASSAHAGQAGYT
TRBJ2-5 | TRBV9 | ASSPQGLAETQY
TRBJ1-6 | TRBV11-2 | ASSFDTLGSPLH
TRBJ2-7 | TRBV18 | ASSRATGPFEQY
TRBJ2-3 | TRBV2 | ASSVGSSTDTQY
TRBJ1-6 | TRBV3-1/TRBV3-2 | ASSPQITGAYSPLH
TRBJ2-1 | TRBV5-1 | ASSLEIAVYNEQF
TRBJ2-7 | TRBV5-4 | ASSSRSGDRSSYEQY
TRBJ1-5 | TRBV3-1/TRBV3-2 | ASSRGGISNQPQH
TRBJ1-1 | TRBV29-1 | SVEARKAF
TRBJ2-1 | TRBV3-1/TRBV3-2 | ASSPDYLRRVEQF